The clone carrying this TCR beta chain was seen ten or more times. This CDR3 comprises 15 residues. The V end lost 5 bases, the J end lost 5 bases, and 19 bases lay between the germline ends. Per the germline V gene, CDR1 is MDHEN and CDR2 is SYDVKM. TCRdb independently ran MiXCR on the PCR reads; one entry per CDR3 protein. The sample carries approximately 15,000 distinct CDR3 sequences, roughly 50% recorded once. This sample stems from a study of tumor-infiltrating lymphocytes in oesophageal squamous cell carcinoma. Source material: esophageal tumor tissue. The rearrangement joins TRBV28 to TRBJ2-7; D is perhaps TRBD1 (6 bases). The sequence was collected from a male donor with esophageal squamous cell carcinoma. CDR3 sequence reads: CASSLPGTQSHEQYF. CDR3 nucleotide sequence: TGTGCCAGCAGTCTCCCCGGGACACAGAGCCACGAGCAGTACTTC. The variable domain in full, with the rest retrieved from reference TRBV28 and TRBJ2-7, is DVKVTQSSRYLVKRTGEKVFLECVQDMDHENMFWYRQDPGLGLRLIYFSYDVKMKEKGDIPEGYSVSREKKERFSLILESASTNQTSMYLCASSLPGTQSHEQYFGPGTRLTVT.